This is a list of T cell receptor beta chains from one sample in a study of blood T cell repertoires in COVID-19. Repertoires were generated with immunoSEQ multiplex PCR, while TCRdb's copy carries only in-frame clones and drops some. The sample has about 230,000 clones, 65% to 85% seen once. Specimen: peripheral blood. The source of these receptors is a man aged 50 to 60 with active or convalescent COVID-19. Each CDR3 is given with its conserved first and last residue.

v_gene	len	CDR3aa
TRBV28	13	CASSRGQGRGYTF
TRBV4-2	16	CASSQDRRQDYNEQFF
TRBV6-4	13	CASSEEGDSRAFF
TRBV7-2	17	CASSPDRVAGKNNEQFF
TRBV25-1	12	CASSERTGSLLF
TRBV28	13	CASSLDPGNEQFF
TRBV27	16	CASSSPGTGANSPLHF
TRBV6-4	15	CASSVAGSSYNEQFF
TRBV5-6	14	CASSWGRGNTEAFF
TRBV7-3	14	CASSLRQVTDTQYF
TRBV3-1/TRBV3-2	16	CASSQDRSGGGETQYF
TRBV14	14	CASSQGGGNTEAFF
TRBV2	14	CASSSGTGTWPQHF
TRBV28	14	CASIQDRDTGELFF
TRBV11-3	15	CASSQTAGFTGELFF
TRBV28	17	CASSPRLAGGPEETQYF
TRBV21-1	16	CASSIHRVSATGELFF
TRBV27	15	CASSLQGQGNYGYTF
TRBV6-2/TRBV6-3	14	CASSPGTDPTKQYF
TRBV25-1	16	CASSGARQGMREKLFF
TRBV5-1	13	CASSSRSSNEAFF
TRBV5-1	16	CASSLAPGSEGEKLFF
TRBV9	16	CASSVGMTGLNTEAFF
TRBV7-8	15	CASRLASGVTGELFF
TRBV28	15	CASSSPGRTDSPLHF
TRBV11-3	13	CASSPSLNTEAFF
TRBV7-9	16	CASSPTGVSGANVLTF
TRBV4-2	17	CASSQDWGGANTGELFF
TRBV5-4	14	CASSLEGANQPQHF
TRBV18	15	CASSPSAALKEKLFF
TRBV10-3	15	CAITPGRGTYNEQFF
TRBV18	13	CASSPIQGLEQYF
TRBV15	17	CATSRDLGTGGVYEQFF
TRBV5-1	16	CASSLESGATNEKLFF
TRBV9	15	CASSVGSGGNGELFF
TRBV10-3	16	CAISLGQGVPGDTQYF
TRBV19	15	CASTPLGGGNNEQFF
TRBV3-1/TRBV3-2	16	CASSQQGRLAGDEQYF
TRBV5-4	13	CASSFKGGGGYTF
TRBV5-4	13	CASSVGTGYGYTF
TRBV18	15	CASSSGTGFTGELFF
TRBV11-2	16	CASSWPGEADVEKLFF
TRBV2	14	CASSVTSGGYEQYF
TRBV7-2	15	CASSRGRESNQPQHF
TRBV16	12	CASSLTGYGYTF
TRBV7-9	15	CASSTGQGLNTEAFF
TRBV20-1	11	CSARQAGGQYF
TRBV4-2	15	CASSQPGTGRTEAFF
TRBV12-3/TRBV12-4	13	CASSLKLNSPLHF
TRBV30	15	CAWKQGYTLGTEAFF
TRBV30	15	CAWSVARGWVMKQYF